This TCR beta chain was profiled in a study of neurological immune-mediated disorders. Across the whole study: The 35 or so multiple sclerosis patients comprised around 31 relapsing-remitting and 3 secondary progressive cases.

It was by 5'RACE with 10-nucleotide random UMIs that the cDNA was made. TCRdb reprocessed the 5' RACE reads via MiXCR and lists one record per CDR3 protein. The sample has fewer than 85,000 distinct CDR3 sequences; less than 4% are singletons. Unsorted libraries used 2 million PBMCs kept at -80 degrees C. The CDR3 has 15 residues. The germline CDR1 and CDR2 sequences are DFQATT and SNEGSKA (reference sequence). Trimming took off 3 bases at V and 6 bases at J, with 20 bases between the two ends. Ten or more counts support this clonotype. The sample taken for sequencing was PBMCs. This TCR was sampled from a man aged 25-45 years with multiple sclerosis. The chain couples TRBV20-1 to TRBJ1-2; tentative D call: TRBD1 (6 bases). The CDR3 DNA follows: TGCAGTGCTAGTATCGCAGGGGAGCTTTTGGATGGCTACACCTTC. It is translated as CSASIAGELLDGYTF.